This T cell receptor (beta chain) comes out of a study of shared clonotypes between healthy human individuals (dated by TCRdb to the early 2020s). Describing the broader study: Two women and three men aged 18 to 49 years were included in the cohort. Blood TCR repertoires of about five healthy adults were deeply sequenced to estimate repertoire size and the extent of clonotype sharing between individuals. Different laboratories and diverse techniques were used to prepare libraries and sequence TCR repertoires, to increase sequencing depth and limit assay-specific biases. Leukapheresis yielded between about 0.85 and 10 billion PBMCs per donor.

Points the paper makes about the study in general: The genetic and exposure-history diversity represented was limited by the small number of donors. Sampling was limited to blood, and TCR repertoires in tissue likely differ from TCR repertoires in blood. Pairwise subsampling indicated that sequencing depth was expected to affect the degree of clonotype sharing among donors.

Using the deep immunoSEQ assay, TCR CDR3 regions were amplified from genomic DNA by multiplex PCR. For each cell subset, the extracted genomic DNA was distributed evenly across all wells of several immunoSEQ 96-well plates, and each plate served as one replicate. Each replicate PCR for unsorted PBMC received 300 to 350 ng genomic DNA, equal to about 30,000 T cell genomes. Genomic DNA from unsorted PBMC was sequenced over ten immunoSEQ deep assay plates. Purified libraries were measured with a Qubit 3.0 fluorometer, size-checked on a Bioanalyzer 2100, and measured again with the KAPA Library Quantification kit. Each immunoSEQ 96-well plate was sequenced on its own single-read 150-cycle Illumina NextSeq 550 flow cell. As for the authors' bioinformatics: The immunoSEQ output contained only junctional sequences without quality scores, so filtering could not match that applied to full-length reads. To assign V/J genes and CDR3, sequences were annotated against IMGT germline references using PyIR, a Python wrapper for IgBLAST v1.9. Reads were removed for weak V/J assignments (E-value above 1e-6), missing CDR3, stop codons, out-of-frame junctions, or ambiguous translated residues. V3J clonotypes were defined as sequences sharing an identical inferred V gene, J gene, and CDR3 amino acid sequence. Percentage overlap between repertoires was computed as shared unique clonotypes divided by the size of the smaller repertoire. Repertoire richness was assessed with RTK rarefaction, the Chao1 estimator, and Recon v2.1 estimates of unobserved clonotypes. The source is immuneACCESS, and TCRdb retained only in-frame sequences with V and J called. Part of the clones is not carried over; for the studies checked, unresolved V genes explain less than half of this, and the remainder is unexplained. V and J calls and clone size are as listed in that table; D and trimming were resolved from the DNA. The sample has hundreds of thousands of clones on record, roughly 80% of them singletons. The leading ten clones occupy around 12% of the sample.

Details on this clone: No antigen is known for it. This sequence is one base from a far larger clone and is likely a read error.

The donors were healthy, HIV-negative adults with no recently reported acute infections or vaccinations. Every donor was a Caucasian adult living in Nashville, Tennessee, USA. For unsorted samples, 84 million or so PBMCs were counted, and genomic DNA was extracted using the QIAamp DNA Blood Mini kit. Blood was obtained by leukapheresis, after which PBMCs were separated by Ficoll-Histopaque density gradient centrifugation and cryopreserved in liquid nitrogen vapor phase. The germline V gene (reference sequence) sets CDR1 to GTSNPN and CDR2 to SVGIG. Counted from cysteine to phenylalanine, this CDR3 has 14 amino acids. The retained sequence is limited to the CDR3, 42 bases, with the frame set at the first base.

The clonotype was recovered from a woman aged 40 to 50 in good health. Some clones in this sample may be carry-over from other donors' samples. This receptor chain uses TRBV30 and TRBJ2-5; a confident D gene designation cannot be given. Sequenced: PBMCs. The DNA sequence is as follows: TGTGCCTGGGGTCAAAACCCCATAGGAGAGACCCAGCACTTC. It is translated as CAWGQNPIGETQHF.